A single sample is the source of the 26 T cell receptor beta chains below, sequenced in a study of blood T cell repertoires in COVID-19. Clones were sequenced by immunoSEQ multiplex PCR, and TCRdb holds only the in-frame ones, with some missing. Of under 300,000 clones in the sample, about 86% were seen once. Sequencing was performed on peripheral blood. Every receptor here comes from a woman of 80 years or more with acute or convalescent COVID-19.

On this clone itself: Other DNA sequences of this sample code for an identical CDR3. The rearrangement uses TRBV13 and TRBJ2-7; D gene ambiguous. Germline-derived CDR1 and CDR2 are PRHDT and FYEKMQ (reference sequence). Trimming took 2 bases from V and 5 from J, leaving 13 bases between them. This CDR3 has 14 amino acids. The CDR3 loop is CASSLRLDYHEQYF. CDR3 nucleotide sequence: TGTGCCAGCAGCTTACGGCTAGATTACCACGAGCAGTACTTC. Drawing the rest from reference TRBV13 and TRBJ2-7, the complete variable domain is AAGVIQSPRHLIKEKRETATLKCYPIPRHDTVYWYQQGPGQDPQFLISFYEKMQSDKGSIPDRFSAQQFSDYHSELNMSSLELGDSALYFCASSLRLDYHEQYFGPGTRLTVT.

The chain has TRBV6-6 and TRBJ1-5; D not certain. Between the trimmed V and J ends, which lost 6 bases and 5 bases, there was a span of 14 bases. This CDR3 spans 14 amino acids. Germline CDR1 and CDR2: MNHNY and SVGAGI (reference sequence). The CDR3 DNA reads as TGTGCCAGCAGATACCAGGTCGCAGATCAGCCCCAGCATTTT. As protein: CASRYQVADQPQHF.

This sequence joins TRBV6-1 and TRBJ2-5, with D tentatively TRBD1 (5 bases). The V gene lost 2 bases and the J gene lost 3 bases, with 13 bases spanning the gap. The CDR3 sequence is 15 residues long. From germline, CDR1 is MNHNS and CDR2 SASEGT. The CDR3 bases are TGTGCCAGCAGTGAAAAGTTGACAGCAAAAGAGACCCAGTACTTC. Amino acid sequence: CASSEKLTAKETQYF.

V usage is TRBV5-1 and J usage is TRBJ2-7; TRBD1 is a possible D gene (7 bases). The V gene lost 6 bases and the J gene lost 0 bases, with 19 bases spanning the gap. CDR1 and CDR2 (germline): SGHRS, YFSETQ. The CDR3 spans 16 residues. This chain's CDR3 is CASTLTGGQSSYEQYF. The CDR3 nucleotides read TGCGCCAGCACCCTCACCGGGGGACAGAGCTCCTACGAGCAGTACTTC.

The CDR3 protein is CASSFGGQGDEQYF. CDR3 coding DNA: TGTGCCAGCAGCTTTGGGGGACAGGGGGACGAGCAGTACTTC. The J gene is TRBJ2-7, the V gene TRBV7-3; 11 nucleotides agree with TRBD1. The trim removed 3 bases at V and 5 bases at J, leaving 3 bases unmatched. The CDR3 consists of 14 residues. Per the germline V gene, CDR1 is SGHTA and CDR2 is FQGTGA.

The chain is built from TRBV6-2 or TRBV6-3 and TRBJ2-1, with 8 bases fitting TRBD2. Unmatched junction bases numbered 8, after V lost 0 bases and J lost 7 bases. The length of the CDR3 is 16 residues. Germline V gives CDR1 MNHEY, CDR2 SVGEGT. CDR3 region: CASSYSPGGMGNEQFF. The DNA for the CDR3 is TGTGCCAGCAGTTACTCCCCGGGGGGGATGGGGAATGAGCAGTTCTTC.

This chain links TRBV4-1 with TRBJ2-2; 11 positions agree with TRBD2. The CDR3 spans 16 residues. The germline gives CDR1 MGHRA, CDR2 YSYEKL. Losses at the gene ends were 4 bases for V and 2 bases for J; bases not matched to a gene: 3. The CDR3 spells CASSRLAGGNTGELFF. The DNA for the CDR3 is TGCGCCAGCAGCCGTCTAGCGGGGGGAAACACCGGGGAGCTGTTTTTT.

The J gene is TRBJ1-1, the V gene TRBV6-2 or TRBV6-3; D is ambiguous. Trimming took off 5 bases at V and 7 bases at J, with 14 bases between the two ends. The CDR3 length is 13 residues. The germline V gene has CDR1 MNHEY and CDR2 SVGEGT. This CDR3 is CASSPSGVREAFF. The CDR3 DNA sequence: TGTGCCAGCAGTCCGAGCGGGGTTCGTGAAGCTTTCTTT.

The rearrangement links TRBV5-6 to TRBJ2-1, with 9 nucleotides matching TRBD1. The CDR3 is 15 residues long. V lost 4 bases and J lost 6; bases outside the gene matches: 8. Germline CDR1 SGHDT, CDR2 YYEEEE. CDR3: CASSQPQGAGNEQFF. Written as DNA, the CDR3 is TGTGCCAGCAGCCAGCCACAGGGGGCAGGCAATGAGCAGTTCTTC.

The rearrangement joins TRBV12-3 or TRBV12-4 to TRBJ1-6; D uncertain. The V and J ends lost 6 bases and 15 bases respectively, with 15 bases between them. This CDR3 is 12 amino acids long. CDR3 in DNA: TGTGCCAGCAGCCGGAATTTTCTAGACCTCCACTTT. It encodes CASSRNFLDLHF.

This rearrangement joins TRBV28 to TRBJ1-5, with D perhaps TRBD1 (6 bases). Per germline, CDR1 MDHEN and CDR2 SYDVKM. The CDR3 has 18 amino acids. Deletions cut 5 bases from V and 0 bases from J, with 20 bases between. Here the CDR3 DNA reads TGTGCCAGCAGTACGGGATCGAAGACAGGCTATAGCAATCAGCCCCAGCATTTT. Translating it yields CASSTGSKTGYSNQPQHF.

The chain carries TRBV15 and TRBJ1-1; D perhaps matches TRBD1 (6 bases). There are 15 residues in the CDR3. V lost 0 bases and J 3 bases, leaving 11 bases between the germline ends. Germline V gene sequence: CDR1 LNHNV, CDR2 YYDKDF (reference sequence). CDR3 loop: CATSRELTGYTEAFF. In DNA form, the CDR3 reads TGTGCCACCAGCAGAGAGCTTACAGGGTACACTGAAGCTTTCTTT.

The genes are TRBV6-5 and TRBJ1-4; TRBD1 might be the D (6 bases). Germline lookup yields CDR1 MNHEY and CDR2 SVGAGI. With 6 bases removed from V and 2 bases from J, the gap between germline ends came to 13 bases. The CDR3 is 15 amino acids. CDR3 loop: CASSRGGGTNEKLFF. The CDR3 DNA sequence: TGTGCCAGCAGCCGGGGAGGGGGGACTAATGAAAAACTGTTTTTT.

J is TRBJ1-1 and V is TRBV27; tentatively, D is TRBD1 (6 bases). This CDR3 has 12 amino acids. V was cut by 6 bases and J by 11 bases, with 16 bases left in between. Germline-derived CDR1 and CDR2 are MNHEY and SMNVEV (reference sequence). As DNA, the CDR3 is TGTGCCAGCAGGCAACAGGGTGGATTGGCTTTCTTT. Its protein product is CASRQQGGLAFF.

V and J are TRBV12-3 or TRBV12-4 and TRBJ1-6; D unclear. The CDR3 runs to 11 residues. The germline V and J ends were trimmed by 7 bases and 10 bases, with 8 bases remaining between them. The CDR3 DNA reads TGTGCCAGCATTGTACAGTCACCCCTCCACTTT. Protein: CASIVQSPLHF.

The chain joins TRBV5-1 to TRBJ2-1; D unresolved. Germline V lookup: CDR1 SGHRS, CDR2 YFSETQ. The CDR3 runs to 14 residues. V was pared by 5 bases and J by 1 base, with 10 bases between. CDR3 loop: CASSHAGSYNEQFF. In DNA, the CDR3 is TGCGCCAGCAGTCACGCAGGATCCTACAATGAGCAGTTCTTC. Using reference TRBV5-1 and TRBJ2-1 for the parts outside the CDR3, the full variable domain is KAGVTQTPRYLIKTRGQQVTLSCSPISGHRSVSWYQQTPGQGLQFLFEYFSETQRNKGNFPGRFSGRQFSNSRSEMNVSTLELGDSALYLCASSHAGSYNEQFFGPGTRLTVL.

Only a few counts were recorded for this clone. V gene TRBV3-1 (or the pseudogene TRBV3-2) combines with J gene TRBJ1-4; TRBD1 agrees at 8 bases. This CDR3 is 17 amino acids long. Germline V CDR1 and CDR2: LGHDT, YNNKEL (reference sequence). The ends lost 4 bases at V and 0 bases at J; junction bases unmatched: 7. CDR3 in amino acids: CASSPGQAKATNEKLFF. CDR3 bases: TGTGCCAGCAGCCCGGGACAGGCGAAAGCAACTAATGAAAAACTGTTTTTT.

The chain has TRBV11-3 and TRBJ2-1; TRBD2 aligns across 8 bases. The CDR3 loop spans 14 amino acids. Germline V gene data show CDR1 as SGHNT and CDR2 as YENEEA. V lost 5 bases, J lost 5 bases, and 5 bases stayed unmatched. CDR3 sequence (DNA): TGTGCCAGCAGCGGCGGGGGGCCCGACAATGAGCAGTTCTTC. Translation: CASSGGGPDNEQFF.

CDR3 sequence reads: CASSPSQVEQFF. The CDR3 DNA is TGTGCCAGCTCACCAAGCCAGGTTGAGCAGTTCTTC. The rearrangement links TRBV18 to TRBJ2-1; D gene ambiguous. Trimming removed 2 bases at V and 9 bases at J, with 8 bases between. This CDR3 contains 12 residues. In germline, CDR1 is KGHSH, CDR2 LQKENI.

A few counts support this clone. V usage is TRBV24-1 and J usage is TRBJ2-3; no firm D call. CDR1 and CDR2 (germline): KGHDR, SFDVKD. The CDR3 has 12 residues. The V end was cut by 4 bases, the J end by 3 bases, with 4 bases between. CDR3 sequence (DNA): TGTGCCACCAGTGACCCAACAGATACGCAGTATTTT. Translating it yields CATSDPTDTQYF.

This chain's CDR3 is CASSQLRGSGNTIYF. The DNA of the CDR3 is TGTGCCAGCAGCCAACTGCGGGGGTCTGGAAACACCATATATTTT. This chain connects TRBV3-1 (or the pseudogene TRBV3-2) to TRBJ1-3; D may be TRBD1 (5 bases). The germline V gene encodes CDR1 LGHDT and CDR2 YNNKEL (reference sequence). This CDR3 has 15 residues. V gave up 2 bases and J gave up 1 base, with 9 bases separating them.

The chain joins TRBV10-3 to TRBJ1-4; no clear D. The CDR3 length is 14 residues. V was cut by 0 bases and J by 5 bases, with 7 bases left in between. CDR1 and CDR2 from the germline V gene are ENHRY and SYGVKD. The chain's CDR3 is CAISESWPNEKLFF. The CDR3 DNA is TGTGCCATCAGTGAGTCTTGGCCCAATGAAAAACTGTTTTTT.

The CDR3 loop is CASSINALSGRVEGAQHF. The CDR3 region has the DNA TGTGCCAGTAGTATAAACGCCCTCTCCGGCAGGGTGGAGGGCGCGCAGCATTTT. The chain links TRBV19 to TRBJ1-5; D is possibly TRBD1 (5 bases). The germline V gene has CDR1 LNHDA and CDR2 SQIVND (reference sequence). With 2 bases removed from V and 13 bases from J, the gap between germline ends came to 30 bases. This CDR3 has 18 residues.

This clone was seen a few times. The chain is built from TRBV9 and TRBJ2-3; the D is unclear. Trimming stripped 0 bases from V and 1 base from J, with 9 bases between. The CDR3 runs to 15 residues. Per the germline V gene, CDR1 is SGDLS and CDR2 is YYNGEE. In DNA, the CDR3 is TGTGCCAGCAGCGTAGGTGGGCAGCGCACAGATACGCAGTATTTT. This translates into CASSVGGQRTDTQYF.

The V gene is TRBV12-5, the J gene TRBJ1-1, with D perhaps TRBD1 (5 bases). The CDR3 runs 14 residues. Trimming cost V 3 bases and J 0 bases, with 8 bases left between them. Germline CDR1 LGHNT, CDR2 FRNRAP. Here the CDR3 reads CASGFWGVNTEAFF. CDR3 in DNA: TGTGCTAGTGGTTTTTGGGGGGTGAACACTGAAGCTTTCTTT.

The chain uses TRBV7-2 and TRBJ1-1; TRBD1 aligns across 9 bases. With 5 bases clipped from V and 0 bases from J, the junction kept 4 bases outside the gene matches. Germline CDR1 and CDR2: SGHTA and FQGNSA. The CDR3 has 15 residues. For the CDR3, the DNA is TGTGCCAGCAGCCGGACAGGGGAAATGAACACTGAAGCTTTCTTT. Translation gives CASSRTGEMNTEAFF.